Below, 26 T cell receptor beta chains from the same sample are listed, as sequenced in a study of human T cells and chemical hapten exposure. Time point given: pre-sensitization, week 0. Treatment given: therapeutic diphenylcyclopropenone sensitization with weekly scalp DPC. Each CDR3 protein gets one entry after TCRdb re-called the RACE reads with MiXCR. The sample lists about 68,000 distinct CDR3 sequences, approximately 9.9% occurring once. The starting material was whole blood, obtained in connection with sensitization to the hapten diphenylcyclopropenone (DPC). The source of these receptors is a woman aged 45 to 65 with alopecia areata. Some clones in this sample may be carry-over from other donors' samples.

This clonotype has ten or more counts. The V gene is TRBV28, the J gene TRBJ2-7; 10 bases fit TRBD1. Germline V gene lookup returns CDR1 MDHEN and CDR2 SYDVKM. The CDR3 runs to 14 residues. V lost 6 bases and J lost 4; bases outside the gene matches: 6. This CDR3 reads CASSTTGGRYEQYF. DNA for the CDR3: TGTGCCAGCAGCACGACAGGGGGCAGATACGAGCAGTACTTC.

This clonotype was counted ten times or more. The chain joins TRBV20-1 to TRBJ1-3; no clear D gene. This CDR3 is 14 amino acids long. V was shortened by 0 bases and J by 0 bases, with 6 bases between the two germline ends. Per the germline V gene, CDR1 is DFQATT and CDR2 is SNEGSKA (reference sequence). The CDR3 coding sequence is TGCAGTGCTAGAGATAGTTCCTCTGGAAACACCATATATTTT. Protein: CSARDSSSGNTIYF.

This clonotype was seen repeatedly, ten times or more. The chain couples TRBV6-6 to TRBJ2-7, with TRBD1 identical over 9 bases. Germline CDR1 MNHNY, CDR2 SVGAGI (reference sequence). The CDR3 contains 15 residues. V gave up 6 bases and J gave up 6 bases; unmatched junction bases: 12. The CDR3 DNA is TGTGCCAGCAGACCGCCGGGACAGGGTTCCGGCGAGCAGTACTTC. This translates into CASRPPGQGSGEQYF.

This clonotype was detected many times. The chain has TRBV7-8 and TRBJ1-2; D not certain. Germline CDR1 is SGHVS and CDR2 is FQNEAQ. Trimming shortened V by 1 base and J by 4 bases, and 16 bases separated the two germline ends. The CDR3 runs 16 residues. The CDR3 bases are TGTGCCAGCAGCTTAGGGGCCGGACGGCACGGCTATGGCTACACCTTC. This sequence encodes CASSLGAGRHGYGYTF.

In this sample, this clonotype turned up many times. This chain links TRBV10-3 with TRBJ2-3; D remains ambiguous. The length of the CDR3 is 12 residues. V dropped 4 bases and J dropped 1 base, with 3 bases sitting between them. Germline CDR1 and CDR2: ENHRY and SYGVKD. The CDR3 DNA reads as TGTGCCATCAGTGGGGGCACAGATACGCAGTATTTT. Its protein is CAISGGTDTQYF.

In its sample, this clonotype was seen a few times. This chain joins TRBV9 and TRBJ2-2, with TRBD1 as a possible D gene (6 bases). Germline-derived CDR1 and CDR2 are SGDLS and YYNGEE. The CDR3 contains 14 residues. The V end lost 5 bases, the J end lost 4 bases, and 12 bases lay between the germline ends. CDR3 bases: TGTGCCAGCAGTGAACAGGGCGGCACCGGGGAGCTGTTTTTT. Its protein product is CASSEQGGTGELFF.

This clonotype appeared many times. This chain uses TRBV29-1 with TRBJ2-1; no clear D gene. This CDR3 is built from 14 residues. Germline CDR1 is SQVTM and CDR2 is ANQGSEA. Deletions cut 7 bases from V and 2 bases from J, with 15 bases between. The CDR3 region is CSASTGSTYNEQFF. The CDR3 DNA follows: TGCAGCGCCTCGACGGGTTCTACCTACAATGAGCAGTTCTTC.

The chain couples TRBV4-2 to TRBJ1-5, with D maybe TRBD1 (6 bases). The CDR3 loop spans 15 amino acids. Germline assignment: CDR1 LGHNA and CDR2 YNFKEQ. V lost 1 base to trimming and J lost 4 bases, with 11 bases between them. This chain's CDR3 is CASSQVSQGNQPQHF. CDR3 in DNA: TGTGCCAGCAGCCAAGTGTCACAGGGAAATCAGCCCCAGCATTTT.

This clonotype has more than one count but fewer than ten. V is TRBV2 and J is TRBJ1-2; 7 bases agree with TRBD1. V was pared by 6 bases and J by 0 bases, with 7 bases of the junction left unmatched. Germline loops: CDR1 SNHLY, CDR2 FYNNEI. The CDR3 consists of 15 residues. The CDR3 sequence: CASSLATGTNYGYTF. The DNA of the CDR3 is TGTGCCAGCAGCTTAGCGACAGGGACTAACTATGGCTACACCTTC.

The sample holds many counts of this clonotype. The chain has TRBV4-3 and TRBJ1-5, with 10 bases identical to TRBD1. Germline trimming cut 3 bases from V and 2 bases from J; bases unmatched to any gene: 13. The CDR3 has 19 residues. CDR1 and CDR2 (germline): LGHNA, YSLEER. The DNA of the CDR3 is TGCGCCAGCAGCCAGTTCAGTCCCGGGACAGGGGACGGCAATCAGCCCCAGCATTTT. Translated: CASSQFSPGTGDGNQPQHF.

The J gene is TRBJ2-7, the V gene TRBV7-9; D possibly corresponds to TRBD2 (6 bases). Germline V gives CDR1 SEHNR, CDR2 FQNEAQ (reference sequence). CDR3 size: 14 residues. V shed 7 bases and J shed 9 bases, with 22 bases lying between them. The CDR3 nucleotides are TGTGCCAGCACCATACCCGACGGGAGAGAGGTGCAGTACTTC. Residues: CASTIPDGREVQYF.

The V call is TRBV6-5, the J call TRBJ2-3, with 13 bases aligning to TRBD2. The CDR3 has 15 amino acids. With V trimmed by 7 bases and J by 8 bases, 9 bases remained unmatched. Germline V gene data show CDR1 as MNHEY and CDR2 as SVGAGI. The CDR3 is CASTILAGGRGTQYF. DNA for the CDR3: TGTGCCAGCACTATACTAGCGGGGGGGAGGGGTACGCAGTATTTT.

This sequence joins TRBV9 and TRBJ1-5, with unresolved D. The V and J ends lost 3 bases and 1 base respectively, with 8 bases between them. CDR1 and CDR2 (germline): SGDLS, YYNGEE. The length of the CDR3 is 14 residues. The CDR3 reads CASSGMDSNQPQHF. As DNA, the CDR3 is TGTGCCAGCAGCGGCATGGACAGCAATCAGCCCCAGCATTTT. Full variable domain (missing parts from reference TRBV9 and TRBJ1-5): DSGVTQTPKHLITATGQRVTLRCSPRSGDLSVYWYQQSLDQGLQFLIQYYNGEERAKGNILERFSAQQFPDLHSELNLSSLELGDSALYFCASSGMDSNQPQHFGDGTRLSIL.

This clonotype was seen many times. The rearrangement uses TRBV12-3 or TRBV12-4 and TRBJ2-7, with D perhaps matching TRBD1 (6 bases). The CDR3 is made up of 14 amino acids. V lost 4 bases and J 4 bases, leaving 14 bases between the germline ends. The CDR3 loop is CASSSGTPTYEQYF. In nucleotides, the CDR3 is TGTGCCAGCAGTTCAGGGACACCCACGTACGAGCAGTACTTC.

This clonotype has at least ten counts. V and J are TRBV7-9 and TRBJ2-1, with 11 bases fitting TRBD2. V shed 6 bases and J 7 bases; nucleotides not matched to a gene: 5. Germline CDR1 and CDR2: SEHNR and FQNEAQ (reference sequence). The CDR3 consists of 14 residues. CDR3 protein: CASRDWTSGNEQFF. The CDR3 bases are TGTGCCAGCAGAGATTGGACTAGCGGGAATGAGCAGTTCTTC. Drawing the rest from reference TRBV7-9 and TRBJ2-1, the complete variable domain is DTGVSQNPRHKITKRGQNVTFRCDPISEHNRLYWYRQTLGQGPEFLTYFQNEAQLEKSRLLSDRFSAERPKGSFSTLEIQRTEQGDSAMYLCASRDWTSGNEQFFGPGTRLTVL.

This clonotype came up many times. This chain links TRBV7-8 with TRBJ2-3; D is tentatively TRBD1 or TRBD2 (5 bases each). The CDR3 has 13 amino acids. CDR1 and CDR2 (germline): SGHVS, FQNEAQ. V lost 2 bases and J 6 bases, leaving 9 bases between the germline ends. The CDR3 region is CASSLRGGDTQYF. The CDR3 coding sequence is TGTGCCAGCAGCTTAAGGGGCGGGGATACGCAGTATTTT.

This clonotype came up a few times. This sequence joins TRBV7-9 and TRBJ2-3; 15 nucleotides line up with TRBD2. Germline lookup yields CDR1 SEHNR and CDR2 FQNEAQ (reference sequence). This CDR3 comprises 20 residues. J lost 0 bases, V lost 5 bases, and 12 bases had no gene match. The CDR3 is CASSTLRGLAGGASTDTQYF. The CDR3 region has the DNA TGTGCCAGCAGCACCTTACGGGGACTAGCGGGGGGCGCTAGCACAGATACGCAGTATTTT.

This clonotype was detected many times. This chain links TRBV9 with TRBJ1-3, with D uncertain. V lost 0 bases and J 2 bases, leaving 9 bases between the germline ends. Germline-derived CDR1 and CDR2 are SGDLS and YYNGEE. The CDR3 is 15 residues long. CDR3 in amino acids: CASSVDGVTGNTIYF. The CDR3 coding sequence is TGTGCCAGCAGCGTAGACGGTGTGACTGGAAACACCATATATTTT.

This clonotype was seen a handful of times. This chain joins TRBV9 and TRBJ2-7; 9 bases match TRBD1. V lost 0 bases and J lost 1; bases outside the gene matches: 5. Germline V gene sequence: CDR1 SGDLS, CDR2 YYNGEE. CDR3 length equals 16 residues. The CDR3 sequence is CASSVGPGQGSYEQYF. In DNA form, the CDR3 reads TGTGCCAGCAGCGTAGGGCCGGGACAGGGTTCCTACGAGCAGTACTTC.

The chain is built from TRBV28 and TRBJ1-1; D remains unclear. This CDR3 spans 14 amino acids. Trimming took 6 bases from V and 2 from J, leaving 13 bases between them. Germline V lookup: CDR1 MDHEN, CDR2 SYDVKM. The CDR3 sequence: CASSHAWGNTEAFF. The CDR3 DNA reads TGTGCCAGCAGCCATGCGTGGGGAAACACTGAAGCTTTCTTT.

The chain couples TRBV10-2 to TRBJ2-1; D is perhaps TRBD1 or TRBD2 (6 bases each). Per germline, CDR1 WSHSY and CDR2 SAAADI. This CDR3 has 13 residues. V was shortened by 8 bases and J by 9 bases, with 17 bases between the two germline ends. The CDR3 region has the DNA TGCGCCAGCGGATCCGAGGGGGGCGCTGAGCAGTTCTTC. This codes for CASGSEGGAEQFF.

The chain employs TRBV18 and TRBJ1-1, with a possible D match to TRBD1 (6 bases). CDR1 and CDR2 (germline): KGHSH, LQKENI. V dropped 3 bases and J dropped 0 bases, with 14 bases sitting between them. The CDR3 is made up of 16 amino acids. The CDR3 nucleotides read TGTGCCAGCTCACCTTATACAAGGGGGATGAACACTGAAGCTTTCTTT. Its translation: CASSPYTRGMNTEAFF.

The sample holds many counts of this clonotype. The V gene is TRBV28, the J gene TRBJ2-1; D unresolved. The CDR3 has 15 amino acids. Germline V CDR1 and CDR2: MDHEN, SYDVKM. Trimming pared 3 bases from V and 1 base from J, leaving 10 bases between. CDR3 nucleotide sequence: TGTGCCAGCAGTTTGCCGTTGAAGTCCTACAATGAGCAGTTCTTC. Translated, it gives CASSLPLKSYNEQFF.

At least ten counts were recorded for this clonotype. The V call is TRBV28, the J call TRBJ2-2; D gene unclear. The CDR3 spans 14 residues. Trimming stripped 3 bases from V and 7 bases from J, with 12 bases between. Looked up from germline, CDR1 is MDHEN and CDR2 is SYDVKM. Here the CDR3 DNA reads TGTGCCAGCAGTTTTGGCCAAACATACGGGGAGCTGTTTTTT. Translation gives CASSFGQTYGELFF.

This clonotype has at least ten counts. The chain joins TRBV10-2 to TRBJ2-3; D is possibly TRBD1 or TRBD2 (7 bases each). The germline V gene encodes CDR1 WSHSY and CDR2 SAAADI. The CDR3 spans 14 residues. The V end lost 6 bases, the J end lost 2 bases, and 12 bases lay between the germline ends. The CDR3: CASRPGGDTDTQYF. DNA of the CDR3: TGCGCCAGCAGGCCAGGGGGGGACACAGATACGCAGTATTTT.

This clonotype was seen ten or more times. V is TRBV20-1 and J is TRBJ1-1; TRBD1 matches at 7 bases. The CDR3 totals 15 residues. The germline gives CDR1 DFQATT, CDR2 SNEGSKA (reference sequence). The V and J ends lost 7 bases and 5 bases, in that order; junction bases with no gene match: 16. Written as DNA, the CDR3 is TGCAGTGTCCCCCCTCGAGGGGGCCTTGGGACTGAAGCTTTCTTT. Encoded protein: CSVPPRGGLGTEAFF.